This T cell receptor (beta chain) emerged from a study of T-cell reconstitution after alpha-beta-depleted transplantation in children. Points from the study as a whole: Most T-cell counts and diversity one year after the transplant came from T cells that were newly produced. Reports say that about two months after transplant, the alpha-beta T cells came out of several hundred graft clones that had expanded.

A remark on this clonotype: Its specificity is not known.

V trimming: 5 bases; J trimming: 3 bases; junction bases outside the gene matches: 7. The CDR3 extends over 15 amino acids. Using unique molecular identifiers, the investigators prepared the TCRbeta library. TCRdb called the PCR reads again in MiXCR, with one record for every CDR3 protein. Among about 420,000 distinct CDR3 sequences listed, roughly 17% were seen once. The specimen was PBMCs, mostly from graft donor cells, collected 360 days after TCRalphabeta/CD19-depleted stem cell transplant. This clonotype originated in a boy younger than two who had a stem cell transplant for Wiskott-Aldrich syndrome, so the T cells may come from the graft donor. The J gene is TRBJ1-1, the V gene TRBV12-3 or TRBV12-4; 9 bases agree with TRBD1. The CDR3 DNA reads TGTGCCAGCAGTCCCCGGGACAGGGCATACACTGAAGCTTTCTTT. Encoded protein: CASSPRDRAYTEAFF.